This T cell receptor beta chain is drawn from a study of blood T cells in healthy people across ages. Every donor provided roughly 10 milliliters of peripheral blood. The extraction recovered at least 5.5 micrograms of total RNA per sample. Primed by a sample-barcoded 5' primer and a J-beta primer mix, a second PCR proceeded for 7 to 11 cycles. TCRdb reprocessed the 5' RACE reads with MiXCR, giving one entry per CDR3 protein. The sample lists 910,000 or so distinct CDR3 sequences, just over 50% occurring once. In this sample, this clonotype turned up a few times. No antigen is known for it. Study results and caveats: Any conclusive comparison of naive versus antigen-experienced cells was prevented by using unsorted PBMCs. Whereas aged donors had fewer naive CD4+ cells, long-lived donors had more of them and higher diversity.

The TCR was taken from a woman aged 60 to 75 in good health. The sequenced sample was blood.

The CDR3 reads CASSTPGTKETQYF. Here the CDR3 DNA reads TGCGCCAGCAGCACACCCGGGACAAAAGAGACCCAGTACTTC. The rearrangement uses TRBV4-1 and TRBJ2-5, with D maybe TRBD1 (6 bases). CDR3 length equals 14 residues. Per germline, CDR1 MGHRA and CDR2 YSYEKL. The V end lost 5 bases, the J end lost 3 bases, and 13 bases lay between the germline ends.